One sample yielded the 25 T cell receptor beta chains listed below, sequenced in a study of Ad26.COV2.S vaccination and SARS-CoV-2 variants. Only in-frame clones appear in the TCRdb table, and some are missing; sequencing was by immunoSEQ multiplex PCR. The sample lists approximately 410,000 clones, 92% occurring once. The treatment denotes: about 20 received Ad26.COV2.S at low or high dose, single or two shots; several received placebo; per-sample allocation not given. Collection of samples fell on day 63 after the first vaccine or placebo injection. Sequencing was performed on peripheral blood, taken in a trial of Ad26.COV2.S vaccine versus placebo. The receptors originated from a person aged 18-60 years who received the Ad26.COV2.S COVID-19 vaccine or a placebo.

This clone came up a few times. This chain uses TRBV5-1 with TRBJ1-1, with D hard to call. Trimming pared 1 base from V and 3 bases from J, leaving 10 bases between. Germline CDR1 SGHRS, CDR2 YFSETQ. The CDR3 loop spans 14 amino acids. The CDR3, as DNA: TGCGCCAGCAGCTTGTCGGGCTGGGACACTGAAGCTTTCTTT. It codes for CASSLSGWDTEAFF.

The chain combines TRBV6-5 with TRBJ2-5; the match to TRBD1 covers 7 bases. Germline V gives CDR1 MNHEY, CDR2 SVGAGI. The ends lost 8 bases at V and 1 base at J; junction bases unmatched: 10. The CDR3 totals 15 residues. DNA for the CDR3: TGTGCCAGCCATAAACGACAGGGCGTCCAAGAGACCCAGTACTTC. Residues: CASHKRQGVQETQYF.

The V and J genes are TRBV14 and TRBJ1-2; weak D call: TRBD1 (5 bases). V lost 4 bases and J 5 bases, leaving 11 bases between the germline ends. The germline V gene encodes CDR1 SGHDN and CDR2 FVKESK. This CDR3 is 13 amino acids long. The CDR3, as DNA: TGTGCCAGCAGCCCCCAGACAGTTTATGGCTACACCTTC. Its translation: CASSPQTVYGYTF.

About this clone itself: The sample contains more than one DNA sequence encoding this CDR3. V gene TRBV7-8 combines with J gene TRBJ1-2, with D perhaps TRBD1 (5 bases). The germline V gene has CDR1 SGHVS and CDR2 FQNEAQ. The V and J ends lost 0 bases and 3 bases respectively, with 5 bases between them. The CDR3 is made up of 13 amino acids. CDR3 sequence: CASSLAGDYGYTF. Here the CDR3 DNA reads TGTGCCAGCAGCTTAGCAGGGGACTATGGCTACACCTTC.

The chain couples TRBV6-6 to TRBJ2-2; the D gene is possibly TRBD1 (6 bases). Trimming pared 6 bases from V and 1 base from J, leaving 21 bases between. CDR3 length: 18 residues. In germline, CDR1 is MNHNY, CDR2 SVGAGI (reference sequence). The CDR3 protein is CASSRPTGYQGNTGELFF. CDR3 DNA sequence: TGTGCCAGCAGCCGACCGACAGGATACCAAGGGAACACCGGGGAGCTGTTTTTT.

V and J are TRBV27 and TRBJ2-7; TRBD1 or TRBD2 may be the D gene (5 bases each). This CDR3 spans 14 amino acids. Looked up from germline, CDR1 is MNHEY and CDR2 is SMNVEV (reference sequence). Trimming removed 2 bases at V and 3 bases at J, with 11 bases between. The DNA of the CDR3 is TGTGCCAGCAGTTTAAGAGGGGCCAACTACGAGCAGTACTTC. Its protein product is CASSLRGANYEQYF.

The table lists this clone with a count of one. This chain connects TRBV12-3 or TRBV12-4 to TRBJ2-3; D remains unclear. The CDR3 covers 12 residues. Trimming cost V 6 bases and J 9 bases, with 13 bases left between them. The CDR3 region is CASSPSLPTQYF. The CDR3 DNA reads TGTGCCAGCAGCCCTTCCCTCCCGACGCAGTATTTT.

This clone was found a few times. The rearrangement uses TRBV14 and TRBJ2-3; 7 nucleotides line up with TRBD2. CDR1 is SGHDN, CDR2 FVKESK, per germline. The CDR3 totals 17 residues. With V trimmed by 0 bases and J by 1 base, 7 bases remained unmatched. CDR3 sequence reads: CASSQDFGGGRTDTQYF. The CDR3 DNA reads TGTGCCAGCAGCCAAGATTTTGGGGGGGGACGCACAGATACGCAGTATTTT. Filled out from reference TRBV14 and TRBJ2-3, the complete variable domain reads EAGVTQFPSHSVIEKGQTVTLRCDPISGHDNLYWYRRVMGKEIKFLLHFVKESKQDESGMPNNRFLAERTGGTYSTLKVQPAELEDSGVYFCASSQDFGGGRTDTQYFGPGTRLTVL.

The chain has TRBV6-7 and TRBJ2-7, with TRBD1 identical over 9 bases. TRBV6-7 is marked as an open reading frame, function uncertain. The trim removed 7 bases at V and 5 bases at J, leaving 9 bases unmatched. The CDR3 consists of 14 residues. The CDR3 is CASTGTGMFDEQYF. The DNA of the CDR3 is TGTGCCAGCACCGGGACAGGGATGTTCGACGAGCAGTACTTC.

This clone showed up just once. The chain has TRBV30 and TRBJ1-4; D uncertain. V was cut by 4 bases and J by 8 bases, with 14 bases left in between. This CDR3 is built from 13 residues. The germline CDR1 and CDR2 sequences are GTSNPN and SVGIG (reference sequence). The CDR3 protein is CAWTTRGGEKLFF. Here the CDR3 DNA reads TGTGCCTGGACCACCCGCGGCGGAGAAAAACTGTTTTTT.

The rearrangement uses TRBV27 and TRBJ2-1, with D possibly TRBD2 on 6 matching bases. This CDR3 is 14 amino acids long. Germline CDR1 and CDR2: MNHEY and SMNVEV (reference sequence). V was shortened by 6 bases and J by 4 bases, with 13 bases between the two germline ends. The CDR3 bases are TGTGCCAGCAGCCCCGACCGGGAGTACAATGAGCAGTTCTTC. Translating it yields CASSPDREYNEQFF.

V gene TRBV29-1 combines with J gene TRBJ2-7, with D uncertain. The CDR3 consists of 12 residues. Germline loops: CDR1 SQVTM, CDR2 ANQGSEA. V was cut by 8 bases and J by 5 bases, with 16 bases left in between. CDR3 amino acids: CSIAPGVHEQYF. CDR3 bases: TGCAGCATCGCCCCTGGGGTTCACGAGCAGTACTTC.

CDR3 DNA sequence: TGTGCCAGCGGTAGTAGGGGCCTGTACTTC. This translates into CASGSRGLYF. V usage is TRBV7-2 and J usage is TRBJ2-7; D might be TRBD1 (5 bases). V lost 8 bases and J lost 12, with 14 bases in between. The CDR3 has 10 amino acids. CDR1 is SGHTA and CDR2 is FQGNSA in the germline V gene.

J is TRBJ1-2 and V is TRBV19; D unresolved. Trimming removed 9 bases from V and 0 bases from J, with 14 bases in between. Per germline, CDR1 LNHDA and CDR2 SQIVND (reference sequence). This CDR3 spans 14 amino acids. CDR3 loop: CASKPSGTNYGYTF. CDR3 nucleotides: TGTGCCAGCAAGCCCTCCGGGACTAACTATGGCTACACCTTC.

The V and J genes are TRBV19 and TRBJ2-7, with D unresolved. From germline, CDR1 is LNHDA and CDR2 SQIVND (reference sequence). Deletions cut 6 bases from V and 3 bases from J, with 12 bases between. This CDR3 has 13 residues. The chain's CDR3 is CASRDRTNYEQYF. Here the CDR3 DNA reads TGTGCCAGTAGAGATAGAACTAACTACGAGCAGTACTTC.

The V and J genes are TRBV7-2 and TRBJ2-5; D possibly matches TRBD1 or TRBD2 (5 bases each). This CDR3 region has 14 residues. Trimming shortened V by 4 bases and J by 8 bases, and 17 bases separated the two germline ends. Germline V gene lookup returns CDR1 SGHTA and CDR2 FQGNSA. In DNA form, the CDR3 reads TGTGCCAGCAGCTCAAACTCGGGGACGCTCACCCAGTACTTC. Protein: CASSSNSGTLTQYF. The full variable domain, its missing parts supplied by reference TRBV7-2 and TRBJ2-5, is GAGVSQSPSNKVTEKGKDVELRCDPISGHTALYWYRQSLGQGLEFLIYFQGNSAPDKSGLPSDRFSAERTGGSVSTLTIQRTQQEDSAVYLCASSSNSGTLTQYFGPGTRLLVL.

The count of this clone is one. The junction shows a germline mismatch at one end, possibly a read error. The CDR3, as DNA: TGTGCCAGTAGTTCGTTTAGCGGGGGAACGGATTTT. Translating gives CASSSFSGGTDF. The V and J genes are TRBV19 and TRBJ2-3; 9 nucleotides match TRBD2. This CDR3 comprises 12 residues. Germline CDR1 and CDR2: LNHDA and SQIVND (reference sequence).

The J gene is TRBJ2-5, the V gene TRBV7-2; 8 bases match TRBD2. Per the germline V gene, CDR1 is SGHTA and CDR2 is FQGNSA. CDR3 length: 14 amino acids. The V gene end was trimmed by 5 bases and the J gene end by 4 bases; junction bases not matched to a gene: 6. For the CDR3, the DNA is TGTGCCAGCAGCCTCCGGGGGGGCCCAGAGACCCAGTACTTC. Translated, it gives CASSLRGGPETQYF. Full variable domain (remainder filled in from reference TRBV7-2 and TRBJ2-5): GAGVSQSPSNKVTEKGKDVELRCDPISGHTALYWYRQSLGQGLEFLIYFQGNSAPDKSGLPSDRFSAERTGGSVSTLTIQRTQQEDSAVYLCASSLRGGPETQYFGPGTRLLVL.

This chain connects TRBV19 to TRBJ2-1, with 9 bases fitting TRBD1. Germline loops: CDR1 LNHDA, CDR2 SQIVND (reference sequence). The CDR3 contains 14 residues. V shed 10 bases and J 3 bases; nucleotides not matched to a gene: 7. CDR3 amino acids: CATTDRGGYNEQFF. The CDR3 nucleotides read TGTGCCACCACCGACAGGGGGGGCTACAATGAGCAGTTCTTC. The full variable domain, rest sourced from reference TRBV19 and TRBJ2-1, is DGGITQSPKYLFRKEGQNVTLSCEQNLNHDAMYWYRQDPGQGLRLIYYSQIVNDFQKGDIAEGYSVSREKKESFPLTVTSAQKNPTAFYLCATTDRGGYNEQFFGPGTRLTVL.

This clone was recorded a few times. J is TRBJ1-2 and V is TRBV4-3; D is unclear. The CDR3 runs 16 residues. Per germline, CDR1 LGHNA and CDR2 YSLEER. The germline V and J ends were trimmed by 0 bases and 2 bases, with 13 bases remaining between them. The CDR3, as DNA: TGCGCCAGCAGCCAAGATTTACGGGATCTAAACTATGGCTACACCTTC. Protein product: CASSQDLRDLNYGYTF.

The chain employs TRBV6-6 and TRBJ1-1; no reliable D call. The CDR3 covers 14 residues. V lost 2 bases and J lost 4, with 11 bases in between. Germline CDR1 reads MNHNY; CDR2 reads SVGAGI (reference sequence). DNA of the CDR3: TGTGCCAGCAGTTACGCCTCGGAGGGCACTGAAGCTTTCTTT. It specifies CASSYASEGTEAFF.

The CDR3: CASSFGGVEQFF. CDR3 bases: TGTGCCAGCAGCTTCGGGGGTGTTGAGCAGTTCTTC. The chain has TRBV5-4 and TRBJ2-1, with D possibly matching TRBD2 (6 bases). With 2 bases removed from V and 9 bases from J, the gap between germline ends came to 9 bases. Germline V gene data show CDR1 as SGHNT and CDR2 as YYREEE (reference sequence). The CDR3 covers 12 residues. Complete variable domain (other parts from reference TRBV5-4 and TRBJ2-1): ETGVTQSPTHLIKTRGQQVTLRCSSQSGHNTVSWYQQALGQGPQFIFQYYREEENGRGNFPPRFSGLQFPNYSSELNVNALELDDSALYLCASSFGGVEQFFGPGTRLTVL.

A word on this clone: Additional DNA sequences in this sample encode the identical CDR3. The rearrangement joins TRBV7-6 to TRBJ2-2, with TRBD2 matching 8 bases. J was trimmed by 1 base and V by 4 bases; bases with no gene match: 2. This CDR3 region has 15 residues. Germline loops: CDR1 SGHVS, CDR2 FNYEAQ. The CDR3 protein is CASSSSGGNTGELFF. Written as DNA, the CDR3 is TGTGCCAGCAGCTCAAGCGGGGGGAACACCGGGGAGCTGTTTTTT.

V and J are TRBV7-9 and TRBJ1-3; 8 bases are shared with TRBD1. After removal of 5 bases from V and 2 bases from J, the junction contained 5 bases not matched to a gene. From germline, CDR1 is SEHNR and CDR2 FQNEAQ (reference sequence). The CDR3 sequence is 15 residues long. The CDR3 DNA reads TGTGCCAGCAGCAATTCAGGGGGCCCTGGAAACACCATATATTTT. As protein: CASSNSGGPGNTIYF.

This chain links TRBV27 with TRBJ2-7; perhaps D is TRBD1 or TRBD2 (5 bases each). With 5 bases removed from V and 10 bases from J, the gap between germline ends came to 27 bases. Looked up from germline, CDR1 is MNHEY and CDR2 is SMNVEV (reference sequence). The CDR3 consists of 16 residues. In nucleotides, the CDR3 is TGTGCCAGCAGTCCATGGCTGGGGGTAAGGGTTTTCGAACAGTACTTC. Its protein is CASSPWLGVRVFEQYF.